The 11 T cell receptor beta chains below all came from one sample that was sequenced in a study of T cells in Graves' hyperthyroidism and ophthalmopathy. TCR beta CDR3 regions were amplified from RNA. The HTBI set primed first-round TCR CDR3 RT-PCR. TCRdb fed the multiplex PCR reads into MiXCR, producing one record per CDR3 protein. This table holds around 450,000 distinct CDR3 sequences, roughly 13% found once. Source material: blood. These receptors were taken from a woman in her late teens or twenties with Graves' hyperthyroidism.

The V call is TRBV30, the J call TRBJ1-5; TRBD1 matches 8 bases. In germline, CDR1 is GTSNPN, CDR2 SVGIG (reference sequence). V lost 1 base, J lost 2 bases, and 1 base stayed unmatched. The CDR3 totals 14 residues. The CDR3 nucleotides read TGTGCCTGGAGTGCGACAGGGGGCAATCAGCCCCAGCATTTT. Translation: CAWSATGGNQPQHF.

This clonotype was counted a few times. The CDR3 sequence: CAGDRVKGYGYTF. Written as DNA, the CDR3 is TGTGCCGGGGACAGGGTGAAGGGCTATGGCTACACCTTC. The chain carries TRBV7-9 and TRBJ1-2; 9 nucleotides match TRBD1. V trimming: 11 bases; J trimming: 4 bases; junction bases outside the gene matches: 8. There are 13 residues in the CDR3. Per the germline V gene, CDR1 is SEHNR and CDR2 is FQNEAQ (reference sequence).

This clonotype was counted many times. The chain carries TRBV11-3 and TRBJ2-1, with TRBD2 identical over 10 bases. Germline-derived CDR1 and CDR2 are SGHNT and YENEEA. V lost 3 bases to trimming and J lost 7 bases; unmatched junction nucleotides: 6. This CDR3 spans 15 amino acids. The CDR3 DNA is TGTGCCAGCAGCTTTCTAGCGGGAGTCGGTAATGAGCAGTTCTTC. As protein: CASSFLAGVGNEQFF.

This clonotype has only a few counts. V is TRBV7-2 and J is TRBJ2-2, with D perhaps matching TRBD1 (5 bases). The V gene's germline CDR1 is SGHTA and CDR2 FQGNSA. V lost 5 bases, J lost 0 bases, and 10 bases lay in between. The CDR3 consists of 15 residues. The CDR3 DNA sequence: TGTGCCAGCAGCCCTGGGGCTCCGAACACCGGGGAGCTGTTTTTT. Amino acids: CASSPGAPNTGELFF.

This clonotype was recorded many times. The chain recombines TRBV3-1 with TRBJ2-7, with no clear D. Trimming took off 2 bases at V and 5 bases at J, with 10 bases between the two ends. Germline V lookup: CDR1 LGHDT, CDR2 YNNKEL (reference sequence). This CDR3 spans 13 amino acids. The CDR3 region is CASSQLAQHEQYF. Here the CDR3 DNA reads TGTGCCAGCAGCCAATTGGCCCAGCACGAGCAGTACTTC.

This clonotype was seen at least ten times. V is TRBV30 and J is TRBJ2-1; D call uncertain. Germline assignment: CDR1 GTSNPN and CDR2 SVGIG (reference sequence). The CDR3 length is 15 residues. The V and J ends lost 0 bases and 8 bases respectively, with 17 bases between them. The CDR3 region is CAWSVHGSPSDEQFF. The DNA of the CDR3 is TGTGCCTGGAGTGTACACGGTTCCCCCAGTGATGAGCAGTTCTTC.

There are many counts of this clonotype. This sequence joins TRBV12-3 or TRBV12-4 and TRBJ2-7; TRBD1 aligns across 7 bases. This CDR3 has 13 amino acids. Germline trimming cut 5 bases from V and 6 bases from J; bases unmatched to any gene: 7. DNA of the CDR3: TGTGCCAGCAGTCCCCCCCCAGGGGGCGAGCAGTACTTC. This codes for CASSPPPGGEQYF.

This clonotype has ten or more counts. The rearrangement uses TRBV28 and TRBJ1-2; D call uncertain. Germline V lookup: CDR1 MDHEN, CDR2 SYDVKM. The germline V and J ends were trimmed by 2 bases and 4 bases, with 17 bases remaining between them. The CDR3 loop spans 16 amino acids. CDR3 bases: TGTGCCAGCAGTTTACTTGGTGCACGGGTCTCCTATGGCTACACCTTC. Translation: CASSLLGARVSYGYTF.

V usage is TRBV28 and J usage is TRBJ1-1; no firm D call. V was trimmed by 4 bases and J by 11 bases, leaving 14 bases between them. The CDR3 extends over 12 amino acids. From germline, CDR1 is MDHEN and CDR2 SYDVKM. The CDR3 DNA sequence: TGTGCCAGCAGTTCTGAAAGGGTGGGTGCTTTCTTT. As protein: CASSSERVGAFF.

This clonotype was seen many times. The J gene is TRBJ2-3, the V gene TRBV6-1; tentative D call: TRBD2 (5 bases). Germline CDR1 is MNHNS and CDR2 is SASEGT. The CDR3 sequence is 15 residues long. Trimming removed 6 bases at V and 6 bases at J, with 19 bases between. The chain's CDR3 is CASSKRVTVLDTQYF. The CDR3 nucleotides are TGTGCCAGCAGCAAGAGGGTGACGGTGCTGGATACGCAGTATTTT.

The gene calls are TRBV6-1 and TRBJ2-7; perhaps TRBD2 as D (5 bases). V was clipped by 0 bases and J by 5 bases, with 14 bases between them. There are 15 residues in the CDR3. Germline CDR1 is MNHNS and CDR2 is SASEGT. The CDR3, as DNA: TGTGCCAGCAGTGAAGCGGCCGCGGGTCAGGACGAGCAGTACTTC. Its protein is CASSEAAAGQDEQYF.